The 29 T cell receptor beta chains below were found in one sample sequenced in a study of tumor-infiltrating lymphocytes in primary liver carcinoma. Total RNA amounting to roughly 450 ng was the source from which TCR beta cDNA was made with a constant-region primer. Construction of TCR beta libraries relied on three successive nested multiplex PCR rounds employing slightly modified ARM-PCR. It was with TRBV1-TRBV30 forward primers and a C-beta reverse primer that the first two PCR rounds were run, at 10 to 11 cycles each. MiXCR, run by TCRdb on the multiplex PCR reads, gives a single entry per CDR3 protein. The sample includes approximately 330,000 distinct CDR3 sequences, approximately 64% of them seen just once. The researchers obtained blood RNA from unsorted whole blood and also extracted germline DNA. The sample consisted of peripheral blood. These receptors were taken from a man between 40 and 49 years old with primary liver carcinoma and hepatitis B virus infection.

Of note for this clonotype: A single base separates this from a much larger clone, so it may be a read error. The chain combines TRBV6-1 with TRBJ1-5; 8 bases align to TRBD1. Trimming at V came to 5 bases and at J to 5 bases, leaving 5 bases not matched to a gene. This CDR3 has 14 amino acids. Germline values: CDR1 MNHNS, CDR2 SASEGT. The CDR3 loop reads CASSFQQGDQPQHF. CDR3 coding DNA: TGTGCCAGCAGTTTCCAACAGGGGGATCAGCCCCAGCATTTT.

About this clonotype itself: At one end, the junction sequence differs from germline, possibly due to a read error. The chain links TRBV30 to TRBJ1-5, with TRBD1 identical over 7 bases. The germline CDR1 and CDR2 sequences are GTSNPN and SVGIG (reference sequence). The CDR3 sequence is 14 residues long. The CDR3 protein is CVWDEGAANQPRHF. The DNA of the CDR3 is TGTGTCTGGGACGAGGGGGCTGCTAATCAGCCCCGGCATTTT.

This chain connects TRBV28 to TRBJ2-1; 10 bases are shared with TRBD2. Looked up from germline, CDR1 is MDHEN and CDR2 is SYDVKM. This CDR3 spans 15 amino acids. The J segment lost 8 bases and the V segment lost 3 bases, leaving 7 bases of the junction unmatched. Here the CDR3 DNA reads TGTGCCAGCAGTTTGCGCTCTAGCGGGAGCTATGAGCAGTTCTTC. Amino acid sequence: CASSLRSSGSYEQFF.

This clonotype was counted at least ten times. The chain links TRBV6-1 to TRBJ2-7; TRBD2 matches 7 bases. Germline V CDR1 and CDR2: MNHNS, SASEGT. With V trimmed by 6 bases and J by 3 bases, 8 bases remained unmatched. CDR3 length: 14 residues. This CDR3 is CASSDRREGYEQYF. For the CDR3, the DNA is TGTGCCAGCAGCGACCGGAGGGAGGGCTACGAGCAGTACTTC.

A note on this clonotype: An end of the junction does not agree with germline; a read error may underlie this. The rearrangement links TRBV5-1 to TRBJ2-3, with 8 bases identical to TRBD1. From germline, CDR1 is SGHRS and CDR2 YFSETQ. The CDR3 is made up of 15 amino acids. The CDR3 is CASSFGQGSTYTQYF. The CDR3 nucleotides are TGCGCCAGCAGCTTCGGACAGGGAAGCACATATACGCAGTATTTT.

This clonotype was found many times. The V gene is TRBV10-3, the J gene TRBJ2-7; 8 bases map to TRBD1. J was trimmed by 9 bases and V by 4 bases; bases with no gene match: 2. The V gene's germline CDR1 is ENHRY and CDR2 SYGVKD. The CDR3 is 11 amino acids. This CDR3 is CAISADRAQYF. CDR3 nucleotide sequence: TGTGCCATCAGTGCGGACAGGGCGCAGTACTTC.

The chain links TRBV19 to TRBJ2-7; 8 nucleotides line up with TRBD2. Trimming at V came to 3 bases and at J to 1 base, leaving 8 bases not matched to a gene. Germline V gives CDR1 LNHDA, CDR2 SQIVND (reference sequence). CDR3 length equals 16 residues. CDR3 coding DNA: TGTGCCAGTAGTATGGGAATAGGACTAGCTTCCTACGAGCAGTACTTC. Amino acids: CASSMGIGLASYEQYF.

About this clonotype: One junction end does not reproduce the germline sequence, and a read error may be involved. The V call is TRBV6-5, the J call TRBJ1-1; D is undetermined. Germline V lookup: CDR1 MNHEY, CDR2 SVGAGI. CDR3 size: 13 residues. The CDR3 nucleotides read TGTGGCAGCAGGATACTGGGTCACACTGAAGCTTTCTTT. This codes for CGSRILGHTEAFF.

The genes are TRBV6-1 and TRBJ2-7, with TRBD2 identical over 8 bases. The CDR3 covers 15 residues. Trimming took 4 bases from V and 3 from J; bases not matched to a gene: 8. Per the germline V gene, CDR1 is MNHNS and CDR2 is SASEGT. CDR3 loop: CASSVDLSGIYEQYF. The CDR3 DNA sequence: TGTGCCAGCAGTGTGGACCTTAGCGGGATCTACGAGCAGTACTTC.

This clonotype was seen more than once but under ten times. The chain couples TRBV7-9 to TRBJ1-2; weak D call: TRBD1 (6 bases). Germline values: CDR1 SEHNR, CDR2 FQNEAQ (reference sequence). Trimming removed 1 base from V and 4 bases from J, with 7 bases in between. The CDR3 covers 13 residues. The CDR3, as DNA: TGTGCCAGCAGCTTAGAGGGGGGCTATGGCTACACCTTC. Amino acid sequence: CASSLEGGYGYTF.

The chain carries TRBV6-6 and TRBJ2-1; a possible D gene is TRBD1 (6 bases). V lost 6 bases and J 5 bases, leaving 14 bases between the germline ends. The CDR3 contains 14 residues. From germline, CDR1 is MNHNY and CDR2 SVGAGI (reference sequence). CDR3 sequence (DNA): TGTGCCAGCAGGACCCTGGACAGTGACAATGAGCAGTTCTTC. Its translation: CASRTLDSDNEQFF.

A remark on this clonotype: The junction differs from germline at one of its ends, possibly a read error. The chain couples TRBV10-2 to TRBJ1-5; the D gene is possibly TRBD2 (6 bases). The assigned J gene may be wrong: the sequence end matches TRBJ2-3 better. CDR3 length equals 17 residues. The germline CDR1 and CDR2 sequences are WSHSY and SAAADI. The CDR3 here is CASSDLFGGIGNQPQYF. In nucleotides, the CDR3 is TGTGCCAGCAGCGATCTATTCGGGGGAATCGGTAATCAGCCCCAGTATTTT.

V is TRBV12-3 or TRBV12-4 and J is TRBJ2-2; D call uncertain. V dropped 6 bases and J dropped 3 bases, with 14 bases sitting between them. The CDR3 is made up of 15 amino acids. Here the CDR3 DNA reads TGTGCCAGCAGCCCCCAGATCAGAGACACCGGGGAGCTGTTTTTT. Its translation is CASSPQIRDTGELFF.

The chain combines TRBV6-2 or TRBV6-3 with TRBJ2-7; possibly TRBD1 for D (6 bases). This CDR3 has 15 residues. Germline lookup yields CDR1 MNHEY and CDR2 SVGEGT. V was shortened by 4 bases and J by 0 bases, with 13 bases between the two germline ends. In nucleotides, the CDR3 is TGTGCCAGCAGTTTATCCGGGACACACTCCTACGAGCAGTACTTC. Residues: CASSLSGTHSYEQYF.

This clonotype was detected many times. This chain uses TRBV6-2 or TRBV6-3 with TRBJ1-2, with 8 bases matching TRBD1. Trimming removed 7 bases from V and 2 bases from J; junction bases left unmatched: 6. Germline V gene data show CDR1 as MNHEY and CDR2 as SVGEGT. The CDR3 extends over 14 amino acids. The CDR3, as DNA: TGTGCCAGCAATGAAAGGGACAGGAACTATGGCTACACCTTC. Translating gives CASNERDRNYGYTF.

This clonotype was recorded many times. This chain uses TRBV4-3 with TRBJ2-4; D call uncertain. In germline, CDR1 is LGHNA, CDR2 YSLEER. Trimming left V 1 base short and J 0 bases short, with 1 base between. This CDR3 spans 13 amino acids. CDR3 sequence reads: CASSQGAKNIQYF. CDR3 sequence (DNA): TGCGCCAGCAGCCAAGGAGCCAAAAACATTCAGTACTTC.

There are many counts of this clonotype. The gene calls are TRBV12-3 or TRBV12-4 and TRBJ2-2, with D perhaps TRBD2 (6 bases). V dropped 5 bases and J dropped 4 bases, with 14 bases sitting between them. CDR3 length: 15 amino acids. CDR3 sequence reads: CASSALGGPTGELFF. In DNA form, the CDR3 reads TGTGCCAGCAGTGCCCTAGGAGGGCCCACCGGGGAGCTGTTTTTT.

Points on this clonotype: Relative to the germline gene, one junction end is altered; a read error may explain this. CDR3: CASRDLEASVF. CDR3 DNA: TGTGCCAGCAGGGACTTAGAGGCGTCGGTCTTC. V is TRBV6-1 and J is TRBJ2-1, with D tentatively TRBD2 (5 bases). The CDR3 consists of 11 residues. Germline CDR1 reads MNHNS; CDR2 reads SASEGT.

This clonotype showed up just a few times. The CDR3 sequence is CASWDSHTGELFF. Written as DNA, the CDR3 is TGTGCCAGTTGGGACAGTCACACCGGGGAGCTGTTTTTT. The rearrangement uses TRBV6-6 and TRBJ2-2, with 7 bases lining up with TRBD1. The CDR3 consists of 13 residues. CDR1 and CDR2 from the germline V gene are MNHNY and SVGAGI (reference sequence). J lost 3 bases, V lost 9 bases, and 4 bases had no gene match.

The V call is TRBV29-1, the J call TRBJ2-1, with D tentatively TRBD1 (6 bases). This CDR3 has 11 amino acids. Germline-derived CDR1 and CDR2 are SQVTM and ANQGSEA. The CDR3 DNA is TGCAACGTGAGTGGGACAAGTGAGCAGTTCTTC. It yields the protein CNVSGTSEQFF.

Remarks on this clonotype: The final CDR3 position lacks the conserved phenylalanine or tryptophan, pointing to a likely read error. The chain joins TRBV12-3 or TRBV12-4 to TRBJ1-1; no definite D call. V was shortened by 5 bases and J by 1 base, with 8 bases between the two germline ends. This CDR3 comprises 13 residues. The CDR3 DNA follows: TGTGCCAGCAGTCGCATGAAGAACACTGAAGCTTTCTTA. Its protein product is CASSRMKNTEAFL.

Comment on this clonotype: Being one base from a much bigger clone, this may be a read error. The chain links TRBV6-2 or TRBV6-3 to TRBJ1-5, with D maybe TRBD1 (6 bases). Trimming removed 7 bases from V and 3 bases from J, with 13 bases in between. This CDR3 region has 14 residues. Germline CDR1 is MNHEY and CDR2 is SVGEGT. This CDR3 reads CASNAQGDNQPQHF. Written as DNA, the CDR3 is TGTGCCAGCAACGCACAGGGAGACAATCAGCCCCAGCATTTT.

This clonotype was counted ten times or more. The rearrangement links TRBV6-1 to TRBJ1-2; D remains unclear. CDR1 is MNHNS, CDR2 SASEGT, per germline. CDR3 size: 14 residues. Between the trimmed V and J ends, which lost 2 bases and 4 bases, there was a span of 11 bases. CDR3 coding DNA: TGTGCCAGCAGTGAATCCAGCACCTTCTATGGCTACACCTTC. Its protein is CASSESSTFYGYTF.

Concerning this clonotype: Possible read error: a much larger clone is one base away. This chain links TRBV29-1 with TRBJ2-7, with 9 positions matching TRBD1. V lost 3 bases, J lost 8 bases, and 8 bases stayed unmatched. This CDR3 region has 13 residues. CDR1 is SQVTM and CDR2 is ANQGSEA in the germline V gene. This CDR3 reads CSVEGQGGGKQYF. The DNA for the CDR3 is TGCAGCGTTGAGGGACAGGGAGGGGGCAAGCAGTACTTC.

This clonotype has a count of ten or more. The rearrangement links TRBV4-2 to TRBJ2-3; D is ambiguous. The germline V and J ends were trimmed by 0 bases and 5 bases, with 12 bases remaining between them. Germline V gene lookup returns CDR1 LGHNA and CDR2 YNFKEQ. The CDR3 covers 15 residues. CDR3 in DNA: TGTGCCAGCAGCCAAGATAGGGCGGCCGTAGATACGCAGTATTTT. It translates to CASSQDRAAVDTQYF.

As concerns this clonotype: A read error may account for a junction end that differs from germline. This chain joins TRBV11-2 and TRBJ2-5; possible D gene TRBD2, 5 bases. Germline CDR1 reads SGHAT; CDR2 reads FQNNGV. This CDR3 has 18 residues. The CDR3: CASCLARLALGKKETQYF. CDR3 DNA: TGTGCCAGCTGCTTAGCAAGGCTAGCCCTGGGAAAAAAGGAGACCCAGTACTTC.

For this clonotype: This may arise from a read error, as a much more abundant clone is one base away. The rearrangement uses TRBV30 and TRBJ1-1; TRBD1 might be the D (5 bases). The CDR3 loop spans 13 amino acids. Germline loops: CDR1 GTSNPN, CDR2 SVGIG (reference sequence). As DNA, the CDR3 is TGTGCCTTGAGTGTGACGGGGGGCACTGAAGCTTTCTTT. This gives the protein CALSVTGGTEAFF.

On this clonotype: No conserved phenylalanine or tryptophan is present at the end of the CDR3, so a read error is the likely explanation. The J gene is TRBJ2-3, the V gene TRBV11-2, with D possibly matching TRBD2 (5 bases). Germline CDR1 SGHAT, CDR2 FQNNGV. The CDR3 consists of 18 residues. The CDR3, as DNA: TGTGCCAACAGCATCCTCCCGGGATACCATAGGAGAACAGATACGCAGTATTCT. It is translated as CANSILPGYHRRTDTQYS.

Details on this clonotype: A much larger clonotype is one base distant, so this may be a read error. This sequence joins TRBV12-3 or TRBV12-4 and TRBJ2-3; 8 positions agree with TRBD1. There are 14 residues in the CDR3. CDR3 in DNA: TGTGCCAACAGTACCGGACAGGGAACAGATACGCAGTATTTT. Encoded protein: CANSTGQGTDTQYF.